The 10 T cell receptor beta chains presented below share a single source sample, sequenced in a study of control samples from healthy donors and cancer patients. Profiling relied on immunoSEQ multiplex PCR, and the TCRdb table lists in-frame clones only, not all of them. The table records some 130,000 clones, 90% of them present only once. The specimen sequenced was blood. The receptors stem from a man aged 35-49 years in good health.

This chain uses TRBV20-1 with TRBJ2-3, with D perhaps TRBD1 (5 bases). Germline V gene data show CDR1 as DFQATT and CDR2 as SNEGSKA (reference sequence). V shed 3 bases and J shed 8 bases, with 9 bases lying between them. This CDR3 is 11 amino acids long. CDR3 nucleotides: TGCAGTGCTAGGCAGGGTGCTACGCAGTATTTT. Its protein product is CSARQGATQYF.

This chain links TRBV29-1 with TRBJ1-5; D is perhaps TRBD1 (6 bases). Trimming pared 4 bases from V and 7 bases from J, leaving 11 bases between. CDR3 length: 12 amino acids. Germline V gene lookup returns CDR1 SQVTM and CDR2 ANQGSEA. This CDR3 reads CSVGQGPQPQHF. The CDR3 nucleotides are TGCAGCGTTGGTCAGGGGCCGCAGCCCCAGCATTTT.

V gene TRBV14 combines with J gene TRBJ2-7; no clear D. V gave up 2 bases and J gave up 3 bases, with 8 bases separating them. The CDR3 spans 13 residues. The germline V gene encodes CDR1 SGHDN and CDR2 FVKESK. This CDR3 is CASSQNRGYEQYF. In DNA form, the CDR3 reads TGTGCCAGCAGCCAAAACAGAGGCTACGAGCAGTACTTC.

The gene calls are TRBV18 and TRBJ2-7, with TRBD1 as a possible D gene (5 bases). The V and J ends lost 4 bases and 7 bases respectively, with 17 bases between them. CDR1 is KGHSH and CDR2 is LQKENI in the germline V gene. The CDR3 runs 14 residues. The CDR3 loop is CASSLDQGAWEQYF. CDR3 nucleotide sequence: TGTGCCAGCTCACTGGACCAAGGGGCGTGGGAGCAGTACTTC.

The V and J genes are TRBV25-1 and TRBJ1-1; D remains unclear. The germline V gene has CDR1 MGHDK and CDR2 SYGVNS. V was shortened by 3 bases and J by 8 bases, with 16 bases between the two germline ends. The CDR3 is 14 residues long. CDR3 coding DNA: TGTGCCAGCAGTGATTCGGGCAGAACCGGGGAAGCTTTCTTT. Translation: CASSDSGRTGEAFF. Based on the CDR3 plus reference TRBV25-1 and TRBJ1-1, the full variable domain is EADIYQTPRYLVIGTGKKITLECSQTMGHDKMYWYQQDPGMELHLIHYSYGVNSTEKGDLSSESTVSRIRTEHFPLTLESARPSHTSQYLCASSDSGRTGEAFFGQGTRLTVV.

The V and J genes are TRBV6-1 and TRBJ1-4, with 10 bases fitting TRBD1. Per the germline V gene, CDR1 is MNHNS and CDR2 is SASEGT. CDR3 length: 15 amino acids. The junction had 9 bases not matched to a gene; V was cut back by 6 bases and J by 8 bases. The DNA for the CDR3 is TGTGCCAGCAGCGAAACCGGGACAGGGGTAGAAAAACTGTTTTTT. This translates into CASSETGTGVEKLFF.

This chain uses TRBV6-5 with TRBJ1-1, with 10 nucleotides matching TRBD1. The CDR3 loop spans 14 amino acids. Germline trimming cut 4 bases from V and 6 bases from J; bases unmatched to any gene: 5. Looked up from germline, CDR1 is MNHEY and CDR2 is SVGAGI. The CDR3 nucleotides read TGTGCCAGCAGTTCCACGGACAGGGGGGCTGAAGCTTTCTTT. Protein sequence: CASSSTDRGAEAFF.

CDR3: CASSPRGAHQAFF. CDR3 DNA: TGTGCCAGCAGCCCCAGGGGGGCTCACCAAGCTTTCTTT. This chain connects TRBV9 to TRBJ1-1, with 7 bases aligning to TRBD1. Germline CDR1 and CDR2: SGDLS and YYNGEE. This CDR3 contains 13 residues. After removal of 4 bases from V and 9 bases from J, the junction contained 9 bases not matched to a gene.

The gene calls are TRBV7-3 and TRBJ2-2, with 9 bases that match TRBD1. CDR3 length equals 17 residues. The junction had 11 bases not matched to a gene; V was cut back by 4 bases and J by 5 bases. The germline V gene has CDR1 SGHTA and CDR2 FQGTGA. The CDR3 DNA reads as TGTGCCAGCAGCTCTGATCGGGACAGGGTGAGGACCGGGGAGCTGTTTTTT. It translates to CASSSDRDRVRTGELFF.

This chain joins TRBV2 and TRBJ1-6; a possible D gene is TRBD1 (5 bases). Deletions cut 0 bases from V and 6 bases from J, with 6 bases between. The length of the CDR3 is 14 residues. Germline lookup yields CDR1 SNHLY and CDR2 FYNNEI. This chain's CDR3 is CASSEAGVNSPLHF. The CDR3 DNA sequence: TGTGCCAGCAGTGAAGCAGGGGTTAATTCACCCCTCCACTTT.